Listed here is a single TCR beta chain. The data derive from a study of blood T cell repertoires in COVID-19. Study-wide background: The United States, Italy and Spain supplied acute and convalescent COVID-19 samples. T cells, B-cell-depleted T cells, or PBMCs provided the cDNA or gDNA that served as material.

Authors' methods: Amplification of reference gene primers provided the estimated nucleated cell counts. The assay was immunoSEQ multiplex PCR, and TCRdb's table has in-frame clones only and misses some. Clone size and the V and J calls come from that table; the DNA yielded D and trimming. The data show roughly 57,000 clones, about 89% seen once. Germline values: CDR1 MNHNY, CDR2 SVGAGI (reference sequence). This CDR3 is built from 15 residues. V was clipped by 0 bases and J by 2 bases; unmatched bases: 1. This chain links TRBV6-6 with TRBJ2-7; TRBD1 aligns across 10 bases. The TCR was taken from a human donor in a cohort sampled during active COVID-19. The sequencing sample was made of peripheral blood. The CDR3 region is CASSYSDRGPYEQYF. CDR3 in DNA: TGTGCCAGCAGTTACTCAGACAGGGGGCCCTACGAGCAGTACTTC.